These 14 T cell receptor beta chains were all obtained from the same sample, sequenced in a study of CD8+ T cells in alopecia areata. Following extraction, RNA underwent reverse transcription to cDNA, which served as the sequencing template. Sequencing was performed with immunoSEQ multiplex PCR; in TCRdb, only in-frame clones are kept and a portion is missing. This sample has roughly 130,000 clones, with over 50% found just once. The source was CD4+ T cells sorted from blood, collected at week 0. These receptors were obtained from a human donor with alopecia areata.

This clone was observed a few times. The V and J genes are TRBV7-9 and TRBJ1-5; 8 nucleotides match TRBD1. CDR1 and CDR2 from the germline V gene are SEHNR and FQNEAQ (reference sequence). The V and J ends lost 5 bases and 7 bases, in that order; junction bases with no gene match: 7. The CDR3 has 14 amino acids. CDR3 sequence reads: CASSPGTGGQPQHF. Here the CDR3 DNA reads TGTGCCAGCAGCCCCGGGACAGGTGGGCAGCCCCAGCATTTT. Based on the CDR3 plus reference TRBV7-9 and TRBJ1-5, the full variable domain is DTGVSQNPRHKITKRGQNVTFRCDPISEHNRLYWYRQTLGQGPEFLTYFQNEAQLEKSRLLSDRFSAERPKGSFSTLEIQRTEQGDSAMYLCASSPGTGGQPQHFGDGTRLSIL.

DNA of the CDR3: TGCGCCAGCAGCCAAGGGGGACAGGGGAGCGGCGAAAAACTGTTTTTT. Protein: CASSQGGQGSGEKLFF. J is TRBJ1-4 and V is TRBV4-1; 10 bases are shared with TRBD1. After removal of 1 base from V and 8 bases from J, the junction contained 7 bases not matched to a gene. The CDR3 has 16 residues. Germline V lookup: CDR1 MGHRA, CDR2 YSYEKL.

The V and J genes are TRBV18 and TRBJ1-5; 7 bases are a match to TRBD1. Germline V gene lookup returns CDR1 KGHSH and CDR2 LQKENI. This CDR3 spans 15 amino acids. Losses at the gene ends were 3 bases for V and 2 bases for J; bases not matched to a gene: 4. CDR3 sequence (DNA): TGTGCCAGCTCACCGAACAGGGGTGGCAATCAGCCCCAGCATTTT. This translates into CASSPNRGGNQPQHF.

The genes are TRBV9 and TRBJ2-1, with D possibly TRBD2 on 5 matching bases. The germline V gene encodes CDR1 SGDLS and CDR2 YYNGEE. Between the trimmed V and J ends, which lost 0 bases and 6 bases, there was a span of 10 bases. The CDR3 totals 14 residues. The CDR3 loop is CASSVVARGNEQFF. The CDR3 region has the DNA TGTGCCAGCAGCGTAGTGGCCCGGGGCAATGAGCAGTTCTTC.

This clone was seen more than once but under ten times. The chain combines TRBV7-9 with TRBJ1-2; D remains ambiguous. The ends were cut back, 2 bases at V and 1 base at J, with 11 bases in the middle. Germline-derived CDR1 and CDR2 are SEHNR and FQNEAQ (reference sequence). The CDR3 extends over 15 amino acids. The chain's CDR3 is CASSLNRAYNYGYTF. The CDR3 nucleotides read TGTGCCAGCAGCTTAAATCGCGCCTATAACTATGGCTACACCTTC.

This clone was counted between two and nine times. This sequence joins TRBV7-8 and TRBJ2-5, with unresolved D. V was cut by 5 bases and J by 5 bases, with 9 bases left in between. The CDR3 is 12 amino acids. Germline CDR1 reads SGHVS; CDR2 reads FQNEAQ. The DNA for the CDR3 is TGTGCCAGCAGCGTTCTGTGGGAGACCCAGTACTTC. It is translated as CASSVLWETQYF.

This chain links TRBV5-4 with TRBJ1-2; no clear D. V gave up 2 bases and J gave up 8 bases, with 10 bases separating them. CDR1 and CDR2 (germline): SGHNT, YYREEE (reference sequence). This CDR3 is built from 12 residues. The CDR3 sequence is CASSFDGGGYTF. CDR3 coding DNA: TGTGCCAGCAGCTTTGATGGCGGAGGCTACACCTTC.

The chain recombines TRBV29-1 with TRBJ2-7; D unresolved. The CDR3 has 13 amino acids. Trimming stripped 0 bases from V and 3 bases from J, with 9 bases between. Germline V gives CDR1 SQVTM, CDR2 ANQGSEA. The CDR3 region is CSVEDPLVYEQYF. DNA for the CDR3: TGCAGCGTTGAAGACCCCCTAGTCTACGAGCAGTACTTC.

In nucleotides, the CDR3 is TGTGCCAGCAGCTTAACGGGACAGGGAGGCTCCTACAATGAGCAGTTCTTC. Protein sequence: CASSLTGQGGSYNEQFF. The chain couples TRBV7-3 to TRBJ2-1; 9 positions agree with TRBD1. V shed 0 bases and J 0 bases; nucleotides not matched to a gene: 3. This CDR3 is built from 17 residues. Germline values: CDR1 SGHTA, CDR2 FQGTGA. Full variable domain (remainder filled in from reference TRBV7-3 and TRBJ2-1): GAGVSQTPSNKVTEKGKYVELRCDPISGHTALYWYRQSLGQGPEFLIYFQGTGAADDSGLPNDRFFAVRPEGSVSTLKIQRTERGDSAVYLCASSLTGQGGSYNEQFFGPGTRLTVL.

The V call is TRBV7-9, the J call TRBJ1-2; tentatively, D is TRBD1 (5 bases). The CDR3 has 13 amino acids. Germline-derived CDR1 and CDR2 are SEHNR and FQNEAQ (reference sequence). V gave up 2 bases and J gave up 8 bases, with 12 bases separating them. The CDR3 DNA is TGTGCCAGCAGCTTAAATTCAGGGAAAGGCTACACCTTC. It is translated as CASSLNSGKGYTF.

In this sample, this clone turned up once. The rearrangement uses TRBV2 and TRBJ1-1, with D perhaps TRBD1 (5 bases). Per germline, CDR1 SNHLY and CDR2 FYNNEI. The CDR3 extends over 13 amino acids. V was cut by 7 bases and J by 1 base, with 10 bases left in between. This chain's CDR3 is CASNWGGNTEAFF. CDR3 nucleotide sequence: TGTGCCAGCAATTGGGGGGGGAACACTGAAGCTTTCTTT.

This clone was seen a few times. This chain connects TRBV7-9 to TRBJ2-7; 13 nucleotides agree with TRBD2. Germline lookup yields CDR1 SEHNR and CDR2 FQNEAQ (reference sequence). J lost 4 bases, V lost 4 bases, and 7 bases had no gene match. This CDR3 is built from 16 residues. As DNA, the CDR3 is TGTGCCAGCAGCTCCCCAGGACTAGCGGGAGCTTACGAGCAGTACTTC. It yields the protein CASSSPGLAGAYEQYF.

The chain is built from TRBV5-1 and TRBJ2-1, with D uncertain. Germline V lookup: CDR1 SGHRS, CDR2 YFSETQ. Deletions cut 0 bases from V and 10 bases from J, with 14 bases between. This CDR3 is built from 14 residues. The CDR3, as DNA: TGCGCCAGCAGCTTGGCCGGTTTGTCCCTCGAGCAGTTCTTC. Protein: CASSLAGLSLEQFF.

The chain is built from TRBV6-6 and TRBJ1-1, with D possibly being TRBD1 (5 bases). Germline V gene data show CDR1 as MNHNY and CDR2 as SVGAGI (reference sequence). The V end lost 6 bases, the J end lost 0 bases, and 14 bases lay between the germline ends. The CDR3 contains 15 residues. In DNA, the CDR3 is TGTGCCAGCAGCCGGGACCGGGGCATGAACACTGAAGCTTTCTTT. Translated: CASSRDRGMNTEAFF.